Below are 2 T cell receptor beta chains sequenced from a single sample in a study of cytomegalovirus exposure and HLA in healthy donors. Vbeta (60) and Jbeta (13) primers were used in the PCR. Clones were read by immunoSEQ multiplex PCR, and TCRdb kept only the in-frame ones, dropping some. The table lists around 200,000 clones, approximately 79% of them singletons. The material sequenced was PBMCs. The receptors were gathered from a man between 18 and 35 years old in good health and CMV-seronegative.

The gene calls are TRBV11-2 and TRBJ2-7; TRBD1 might be the D (6 bases). CDR3 size: 15 residues. Germline values: CDR1 SGHAT, CDR2 FQNNGV. V was shortened by 1 base and J by 5 bases, with 15 bases between the two germline ends. In DNA form, the CDR3 reads TGTGCCAGCAGCTTAGGGCAGGACCAGGGGAACGAGCAGTACTTC. Translating gives CASSLGQDQGNEQYF.

The chain recombines TRBV14 with TRBJ2-3; 8 bases are shared with TRBD1. The CDR3 loop spans 15 amino acids. After removal of 4 bases from V and 3 bases from J, the junction contained 6 bases not matched to a gene. Germline CDR1 reads SGHDN; CDR2 reads FVKESK. The CDR3 region is CASSPQTGETDTQYF. CDR3 nucleotides: TGTGCCAGCAGCCCGCAGACAGGGGAGACAGATACGCAGTATTTT.